These T cell receptor beta chains were read from a single sample in a study of molecular identifiers for immune sequencing clone quantification. TCRdb re-called the PCR reads through MiXCR, storing one row per CDR3 protein. The data hold around 470,000 distinct CDR3 sequences, with over 20% observed a single time. The specimen was naive CD8+ T cells from blood, with Jurkat cell RNA spiked in. The origin of the receptors is a human donor in good health. Some libraries in this study had Jurkat cell RNA spiked in. Each CDR3 is given with its conserved first and last residue. D genes are given only for firm matches.

V gene	D gene	J gene	CDR3 protein
TRBV19	TRBD1	TRBJ2-5	CASSTTGSETQYF
TRBV13	NA	TRBJ2-2	CASSLEGESAGELFF
TRBV24-1	NA	TRBJ2-7	CATSDTGPPYEQYF
TRBV4-1	NA	TRBJ2-7	CASSQEHGQQYEQYF
TRBV28	TRBD2	TRBJ2-5	CASSPPASGQEAQYF
TRBV30	NA	TRBJ2-5	CAWSGAVGETQYF
TRBV6-5	TRBD2	TRBJ2-3	CASSYERETDTQYF
TRBV6-2/TRBV6-3	TRBD2	TRBJ2-3	CASRSLPSGRSDTQYF
TRBV10-2	NA	TRBJ1-1	CASSVGKHTEAFF
TRBV3-1	TRBD2	TRBJ2-7	CASSPTSGDYEQYF
TRBV4-3	TRBD1	TRBJ2-7	CASSQATGGPSREQYF
TRBV9	TRBD2	TRBJ2-7	CTSSAGGRVEEQYF
TRBV24-1	NA	TRBJ2-3	CATSDLSSDTQYF
TRBV19	NA	TRBJ2-3	CASSIYGITDTQYF
TRBV4-3	TRBD1	TRBJ2-7	CASSPDRELQYF
TRBV7-9	NA	TRBJ1-1	CASSFSEQAFF
TRBV12-5	TRBD1	TRBJ1-2	CASGLVVVTGIEGYTF
TRBV7-9	TRBD1	TRBJ2-5	CASSQGQGQETQYF
TRBV4-1	NA	TRBJ1-1	CATRAGVNTEAFF
TRBV29-1	NA	TRBJ2-5	CSHDKENQETQYF
TRBV3-1	NA	TRBJ1-1	CASSPGTPDEAFF
TRBV20-1	TRBD1	TRBJ2-2	CSSRTGNTGELFF
TRBV7-9	NA	TRBJ2-7	CASSLGGGEYEQYF
TRBV4-3	TRBD2	TRBJ2-7	CASSQDWTSVTYEQYF
TRBV7-9	NA	TRBJ2-7	CASSQMTQGSFERYF
TRBV20-1	NA	TRBJ2-7	CSARPRDYAEQYF
TRBV5-1	NA	TRBJ2-7	CASSLSTTYEQYF
TRBV5-6	TRBD1	TRBJ1-4	CASSSPGQGAVNEKLFF
TRBV11-3	NA	TRBJ2-1	CASSLDRDSYNEQFF
TRBV25-1	NA	TRBJ1-4	CASRRGGRNEKLFF
TRBV4-1	TRBD2	TRBJ2-2	CASSQRGGPVGELFF